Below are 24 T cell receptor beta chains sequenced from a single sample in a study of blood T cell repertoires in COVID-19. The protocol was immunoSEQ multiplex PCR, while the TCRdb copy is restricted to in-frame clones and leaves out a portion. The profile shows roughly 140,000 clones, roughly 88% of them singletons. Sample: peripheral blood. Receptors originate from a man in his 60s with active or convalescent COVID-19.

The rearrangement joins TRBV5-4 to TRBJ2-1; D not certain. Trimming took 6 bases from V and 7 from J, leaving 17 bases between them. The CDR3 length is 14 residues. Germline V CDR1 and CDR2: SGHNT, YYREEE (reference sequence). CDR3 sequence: CASTNQTFGNEQFF. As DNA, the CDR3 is TGTGCCAGCACCAACCAGACTTTCGGGAATGAGCAGTTCTTC.

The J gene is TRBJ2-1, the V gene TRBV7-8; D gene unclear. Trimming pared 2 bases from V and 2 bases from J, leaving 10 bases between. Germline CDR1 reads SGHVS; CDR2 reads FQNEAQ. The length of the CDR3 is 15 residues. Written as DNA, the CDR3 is TGTGCCAGCAGCTTATCAGTTGCAACCTACAATGAGCAGTTCTTC. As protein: CASSLSVATYNEQFF.

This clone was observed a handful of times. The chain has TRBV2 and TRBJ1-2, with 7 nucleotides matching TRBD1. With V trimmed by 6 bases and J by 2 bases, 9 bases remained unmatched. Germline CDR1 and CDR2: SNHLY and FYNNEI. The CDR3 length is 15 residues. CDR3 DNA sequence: TGTGCCAGCAGGTACCCCGGGACAGCGAACTATGGCTACACCTTC. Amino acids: CASRYPGTANYGYTF.

CDR3 in amino acids: CASSFSGGRTTEAFF. As DNA, the CDR3 is TGTGCCAGCAGTTTCTCGGGGGGGCGGACCACTGAAGCTTTCTTT. The chain is built from TRBV28 and TRBJ1-1; perhaps TRBD1 as D (6 bases). The CDR3 spans 15 residues. V gave up 3 bases and J gave up 4 bases, with 15 bases separating them. From germline, CDR1 is MDHEN and CDR2 SYDVKM.

The CDR3 spells CASSSNIGTQYF. The CDR3 bases are TGTGCCAGCAGTTCCAATATCGGGACCCAGTACTTC. This chain connects TRBV12-3 or TRBV12-4 to TRBJ2-5; D is unclear. Between the trimmed V and J ends, which lost 4 bases and 7 bases, there was a span of 10 bases. The CDR3 covers 12 residues.

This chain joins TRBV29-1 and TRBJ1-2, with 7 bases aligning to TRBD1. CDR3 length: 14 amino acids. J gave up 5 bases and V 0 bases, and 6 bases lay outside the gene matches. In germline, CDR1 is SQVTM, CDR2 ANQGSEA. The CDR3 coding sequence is TGCAGCGTTGAAGATCAAAGGGGGCGGTATGGCTACACCTTC. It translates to CSVEDQRGRYGYTF. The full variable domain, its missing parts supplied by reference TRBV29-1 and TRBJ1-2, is SAVISQKPSRDICQRGTSLTIQCQVDSQVTMMFWYRQQPGQSLTLIATANQGSEATYESGFVIDKFPISRPNLTFSTLTVSNMSPEDSSIYLCSVEDQRGRYGYTFGSGTRLTVV.

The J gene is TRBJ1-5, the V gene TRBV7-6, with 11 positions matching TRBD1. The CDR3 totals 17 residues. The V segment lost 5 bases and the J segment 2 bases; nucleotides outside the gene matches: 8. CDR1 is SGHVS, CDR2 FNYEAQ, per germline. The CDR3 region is CASSRGQGVWGNQPQHF. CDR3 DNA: TGTGCCAGCAGCCGGGGACAGGGGGTGTGGGGCAATCAGCCCCAGCATTTT.

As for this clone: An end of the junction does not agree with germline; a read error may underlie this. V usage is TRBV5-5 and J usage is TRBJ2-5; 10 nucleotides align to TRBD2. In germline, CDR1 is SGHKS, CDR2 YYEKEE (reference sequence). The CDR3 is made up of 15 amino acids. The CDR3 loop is CASSSELAGRHDTNF. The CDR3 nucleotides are TGTGCCAGCAGCTCAGAACTAGCGGGGCGTCATGACACGAACTTC.

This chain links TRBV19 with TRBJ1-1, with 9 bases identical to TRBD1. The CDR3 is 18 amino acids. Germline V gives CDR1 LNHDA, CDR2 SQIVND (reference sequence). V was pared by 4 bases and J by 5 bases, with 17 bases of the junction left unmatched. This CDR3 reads CASSTSRGTGTGRTEAFF. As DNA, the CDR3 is TGTGCCAGTAGTACGTCCCGTGGGACAGGGACGGGGAGGACTGAAGCTTTCTTT. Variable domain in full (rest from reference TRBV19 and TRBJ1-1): DGGITQSPKYLFRKEGQNVTLSCEQNLNHDAMYWYRQDPGQGLRLIYYSQIVNDFQKGDIAEGYSVSREKKESFPLTVTSAQKNPTAFYLCASSTSRGTGTGRTEAFFGQGTRLTVV.

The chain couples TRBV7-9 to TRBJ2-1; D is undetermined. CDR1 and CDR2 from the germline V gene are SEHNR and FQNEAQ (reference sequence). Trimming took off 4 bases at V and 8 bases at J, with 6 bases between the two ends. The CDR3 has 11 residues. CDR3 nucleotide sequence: TGTGCCAGCAGCTCTATGCATGAGCAGTTCTTC. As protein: CASSSMHEQFF. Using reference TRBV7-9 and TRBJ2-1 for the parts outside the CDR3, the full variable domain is DTGVSQNPRHKITKRGQNVTFRCDPISEHNRLYWYRQTLGQGPEFLTYFQNEAQLEKSRLLSDRFSAERPKGSFSTLEIQRTEQGDSAMYLCASSSMHEQFFGPGTRLTVL.

The CDR3 DNA reads as TGTGCCAGCAGCTTAACAGGGGCTCGCGGCAATCAGCCCCAGCATTTT. Its protein is CASSLTGARGNQPQHF. V usage is TRBV7-8 and J usage is TRBJ1-5; 7 nucleotides match TRBD1. The CDR3 is made up of 16 amino acids. Germline V gene sequence: CDR1 SGHVS, CDR2 FQNEAQ. V was pared by 2 bases and J by 2 bases, with 6 bases of the junction left unmatched. The full variable domain, completed using reference TRBV7-8 and TRBJ1-5, is GAGVSQSPRYKVAKRGQDVALRCDPISGHVSLFWYQQALGQGPEFLTYFQNEAQLDKSGLPSDRFFAERPEGSVSTLKIQRTQQEDSAVYLCASSLTGARGNQPQHFGDGTRLSIL.

CDR3 loop: CASRLAGGYNEQFF. CDR3 sequence (DNA): TGTGCCAGCAGACTAGCGGGAGGGTACAATGAGCAGTTCTTC. This chain joins TRBV27 and TRBJ2-1, with 13 bases that match TRBD2. The CDR3 spans 14 residues. Germline CDR1 MNHEY, CDR2 SMNVEV (reference sequence). V shed 6 bases, J shed 4 bases, and the junction held 0 bases outside the gene matches.

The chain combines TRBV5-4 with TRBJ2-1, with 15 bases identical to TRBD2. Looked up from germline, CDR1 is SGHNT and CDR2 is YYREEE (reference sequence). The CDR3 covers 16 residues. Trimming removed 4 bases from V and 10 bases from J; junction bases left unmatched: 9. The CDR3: CASSLPTGTSGREQFF. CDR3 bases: TGTGCCAGCAGCCTTCCTACCGGGACTAGCGGGAGGGAGCAGTTCTTC.

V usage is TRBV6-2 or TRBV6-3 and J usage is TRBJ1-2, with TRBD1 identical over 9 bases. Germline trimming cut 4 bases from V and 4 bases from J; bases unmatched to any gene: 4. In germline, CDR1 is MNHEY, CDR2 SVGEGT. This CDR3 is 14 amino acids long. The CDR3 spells CASSSPGQGYGYTF. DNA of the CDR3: TGTGCCAGCAGTTCACCGGGACAGGGCTATGGCTACACCTTC.

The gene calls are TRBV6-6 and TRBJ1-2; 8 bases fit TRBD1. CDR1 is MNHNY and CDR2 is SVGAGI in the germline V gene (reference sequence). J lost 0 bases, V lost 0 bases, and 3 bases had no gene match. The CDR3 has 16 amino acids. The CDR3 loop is CASSYSGQGPNYGYTF. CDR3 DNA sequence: TGTGCCAGCAGTTACTCCGGACAGGGCCCTAACTATGGCTACACCTTC.

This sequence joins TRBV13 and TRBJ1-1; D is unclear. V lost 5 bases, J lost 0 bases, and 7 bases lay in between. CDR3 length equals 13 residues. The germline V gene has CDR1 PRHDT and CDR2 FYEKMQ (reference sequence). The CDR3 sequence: CASSQLMNTEAFF. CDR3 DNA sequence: TGTGCCAGCAGCCAACTAATGAACACTGAAGCTTTCTTT.

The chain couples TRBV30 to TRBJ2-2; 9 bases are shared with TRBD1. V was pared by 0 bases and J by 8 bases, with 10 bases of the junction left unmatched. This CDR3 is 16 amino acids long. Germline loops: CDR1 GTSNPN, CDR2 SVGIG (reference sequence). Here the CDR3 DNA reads TGTGCCTGGAGTGTAAGGGCGGGACAGGGCGCGGGGGAGCTGTTTTTT. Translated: CAWSVRAGQGAGELFF.

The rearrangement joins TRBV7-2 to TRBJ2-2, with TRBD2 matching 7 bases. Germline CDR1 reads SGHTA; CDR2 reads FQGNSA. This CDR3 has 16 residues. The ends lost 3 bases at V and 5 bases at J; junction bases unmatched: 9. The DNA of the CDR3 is TGTGCCAGCAGCTTCTGGGGACGGGGGGAAACCGGGGAGCTGTTTTTT. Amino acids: CASSFWGRGETGELFF.

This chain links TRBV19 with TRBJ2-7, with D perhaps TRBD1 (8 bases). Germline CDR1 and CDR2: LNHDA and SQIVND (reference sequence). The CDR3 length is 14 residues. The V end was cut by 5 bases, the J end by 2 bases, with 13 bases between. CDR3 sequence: CASSLTGGAYEQYF. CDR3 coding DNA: TGTGCCAGTAGTCTCACAGGGGGGGCCTACGAGCAGTACTTC.

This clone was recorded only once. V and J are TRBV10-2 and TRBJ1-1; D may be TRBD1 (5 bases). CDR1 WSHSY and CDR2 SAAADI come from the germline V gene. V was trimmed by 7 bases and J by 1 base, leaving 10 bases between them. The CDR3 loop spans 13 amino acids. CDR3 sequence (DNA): TGCGCCAGCACAGACGACAGGAACACTGAAGCTTTCTTT. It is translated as CASTDDRNTEAFF.

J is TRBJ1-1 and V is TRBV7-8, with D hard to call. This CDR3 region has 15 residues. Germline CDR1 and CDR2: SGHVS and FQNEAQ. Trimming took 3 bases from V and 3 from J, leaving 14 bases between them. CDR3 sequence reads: CASSFTSRGYTEAFF. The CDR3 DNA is TGTGCCAGCAGCTTTACGTCCCGGGGTTACACTGAAGCTTTCTTT.

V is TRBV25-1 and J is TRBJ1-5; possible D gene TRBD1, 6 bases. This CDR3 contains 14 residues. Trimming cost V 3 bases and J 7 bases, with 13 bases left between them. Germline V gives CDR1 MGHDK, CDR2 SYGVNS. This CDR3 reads CASSEVTGYQPQHF. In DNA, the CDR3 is TGTGCCAGCAGTGAGGTCACAGGGTACCAGCCCCAGCATTTT.

CDR3 region: CASSLGGGGSYEQYV. CDR3 nucleotide sequence: TGCGCCAGCAGCTTGGGGGGGGGCGGGAGCTACGAGCAGTACGTC. The chain combines TRBV5-1 with TRBJ2-7; possible D gene TRBD2, 7 bases. Germline V gene data show CDR1 as SGHRS and CDR2 as YFSETQ. The CDR3 has 15 amino acids. V shed 0 bases and J shed 3 bases, with 13 bases lying between them.

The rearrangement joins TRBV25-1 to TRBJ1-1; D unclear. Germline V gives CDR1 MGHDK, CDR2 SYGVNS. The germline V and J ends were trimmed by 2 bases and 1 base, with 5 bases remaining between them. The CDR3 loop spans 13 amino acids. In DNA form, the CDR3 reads TGTGCCAGCAGTGAAGAGGGGAACACTGAAGCTTTCTTT. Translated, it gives CASSEEGNTEAFF.